These T cell receptor beta chains were read from a single sample in a study of CD8 T cells in Susac syndrome. TCRdb independently ran MiXCR on the immunoSEQ multiplex PCR reads; one entry per CDR3 protein. The table lists 95,000 to 150,000 distinct CDR3 sequences, over 90% of them singletons, with 0.28% in the top ten. Sequencing used CD8+ T cells from PBMCs. These receptors were taken from a human donor with Susac syndrome. The CDR3 runs from the conserved cysteine through the conserved F or W. D genes are given only for firm matches. A clone size is listed for some rows: how often the clone was seen (once, few, many), or a class if it is expanded.

>TRBD2|TRBV4-3|NA|TRBJ2-1
TGCGCCAGCAGCCGAGATATAGCGGGGGGGGTTAATGAGCAGTTCTTC
CASSRDIAGGVNEQFF
>TRBD2|TRBV13|once|TRBJ2-7
TGTGCCAGCAGCTTACGACTAGCGGGGGGTCGATCCTACGAGCAGTACTTC
CASSLRLAGGRSYEQYF
>NA|TRBV9|NA|TRBJ2-3
TGTGCCAGCAGCGCGGGACTCGGCGGGGATACGCAGTATTTT
CASSAGLGGDTQYF
>NA|TRBV15|NA|TRBJ2-7
TGTGCCACCAGCCCGACAGGCAGCGAGCAGTACTTC
CATSPTGSEQYF
>NA|TRBV5-1|NA|TRBJ1-1
TGCGCCAGCAGCTCGTTAGACGGGATGAACACTGAAGCTTTCTTT
CASSSLDGMNTEAFF
>TRBD1|TRBV20-1|NA|TRBJ1-1
TGCAGTGCTAGAGGACAGGGGTCGACCACTGAAGCTTTCTTT
CSARGQGSTTEAFF
>NA|TRBV7-9|NA|TRBJ1-5
TGTGCCAGCAGCTTTAGCACAGGCAATCAGCCCCAGCATTTT
CASSFSTGNQPQHF
>TRBD2|TRBV3-1|NA|TRBJ2-3
TGTGCCAGCAGCCAAGGAGGCGGGGGGAGGGCAGATACGCAGTATTTT
CASSQGGGGRADTQYF
>NA|TRBV30|NA|TRBJ2-1
TGTGCCTGGGCCCACCAGGGAGGCGAGCAGTTCTTC
CAWAHQGGEQFF
>NA|TRBV15|NA|TRBJ2-7
TGTGCCACCAGCAGAGATCTGGAGGAGCAGTACTTC
CATSRDLEEQYF
>NA|TRBV25-1|NA|TRBJ1-1
TGTGCCAGCAGTGAAGACCTCTCAGGCACTGAAGCTTTCTTT
CASSEDLSGTEAFF
>NA|TRBV7-2|NA|TRBJ2-5
TGTGCCAGCAGGCCGGGACCTCCAGGGGAGACCCAGTACTTC
CASRPGPPGETQYF
>TRBD1|TRBV5-6|NA|TRBJ1-6
TGTGCCAGCAGCTACTCGACAGGGCGCTCACCCCTCCACTTT
CASSYSTGRSPLHF
>TRBD1|TRBV5-1|NA|TRBJ2-7
TGCGCCAGCAGCCACCGGGACAGGGAGGGCGAGCAGTACTTC
CASSHRDREGEQYF
>TRBD1|TRBV6-5|NA|TRBJ1-5
TGTGCCAGCAAGGGACAGGCTTATAGCAATCAGCCCCAGCATTTT
CASKGQAYSNQPQHF
>TRBD2|TRBV2|once|TRBJ2-7
TGTGCCAGCAGTGCCTCCGGGACTAGCGTCCACTACGAGCAGTACTTC
CASSASGTSVHYEQYF
>NA|TRBV15|once|TRBJ2-1
TGTGCCACCAGGGACAGATCCTACAATGAGCAGTTCTTC
CATRDRSYNEQFF
>NA|TRBV29-1|NA|TRBJ2-5
TGCAGCGTGACATCGCTTCAGCTCCAAGAGACCCAGTACTTC
CSVTSLQLQETQYF
>NA|TRBV18|NA|TRBJ1-2
TGTGCCAGCTCACCCGACGAGAGTTTTTATGGCTACACCTTC
CASSPDESFYGYTF
>NA|TRBV5-1|NA|TRBJ2-5
TGCGCCAGCAGCTTGGCCGCTAGCGATGAGACCCAGTACTTC
CASSLAASDETQYF
>NA|TRBV21-1|NA|TRBJ1-2
TGTGCCAGCAGCAAATCGTTACGGGGCGTAAGCTATGGCTACACCTTC
CASSKSLRGVSYGYTF
>TRBD1|TRBV9|NA|TRBJ2-5
TGTGCCAGCAGCACCCGGGGACAGTACCAAGAGACCCAGTACTTC
CASSTRGQYQETQYF
>TRBD2|TRBV27|few|TRBJ2-1
TGTGCCAGCAGTCCGGGACTAGCGGGGGGATACAATGAGCAGTTCTTC
CASSPGLAGGYNEQFF
>NA|TRBV4-1|NA|TRBJ1-2
TGCGCCAGCAGCCAAGTACCTGTTAACTATGGCTACACCTTC
CASSQVPVNYGYTF
>NA|TRBV6-6|NA|TRBJ2-7
TGTGCCAGCAGTTACGAGGTTGCCTACGAGCAGTACTTC
CASSYEVAYEQYF
>NA|TRBV9|NA|TRBJ1-2
TGTGCCAGCAGGAGGGGAGTCTATGGCTACACCTTC
CASRRGVYGYTF
>TRBD2|TRBV4-2|once|TRBJ2-1
TGTGCCAGCAGCCAAGATCCCGCTAGCGGGGTCTACAATGAGCAGTTCTTC
CASSQDPASGVYNEQFF
>NA|TRBV7-9|NA|TRBJ2-7
TGTGCCAGCAGCTTAGGTGACGACGCCCTGGGGTACTTC
CASSLGDDALGYF
>NA|TRBV9|NA|TRBJ2-7
TGTGCCAGCAGCCCAGAGGGGGAGGTCCACGAGCAGTACTTC
CASSPEGEVHEQYF
>TRBD2|TRBV10-2|NA|TRBJ2-1
TGCGCCAGCAGTGACATAGCGGGGTATGTCGACAATGAGCAGTTCTTC
CASSDIAGYVDNEQFF
>NA|TRBV12-3/TRBV12-4|NA|TRBJ2-5
TGTGCCAGCAGTTTAGGGGGTTCTCAAGAGACCCAGTACTTC
CASSLGGSQETQYF
>NA|TRBV7-2|NA|TRBJ1-5
TGTGCCAGCAGCTTAGCGGGCTGGCCGCGCAATCAGCCCCAGCATTTT
CASSLAGWPRNQPQHF
>NA|TRBV27|NA|TRBJ1-5
TGTGCCAGCAGGCCATCGGCAGGGGAACTATATAGCAATCAGCCCCAGCATTTT
CASRPSAGELYSNQPQHF
>NA|TRBV2|NA|TRBJ1-2
TGTGCCAGCCTGCCGCAAGGGAACTATGGCTACACCTTC
CASLPQGNYGYTF
>NA|TRBV10-3|NA|TRBJ2-1
TGTGCCATCACCGGACGACCCGAACCTCCCAATGAGCAGTTCTTC
CAITGRPEPPNEQFF
>TRBD1|TRBV5-1|NA|TRBJ2-3
TGCGCCAGCAGCTTTTTCAACAGGGGTTCAGATACGCAGTATTTT
CASSFFNRGSDTQYF
>NA|TRBV6-5|NA|TRBJ2-4
TGTGCCAGCAGTCCCGGCCGCAACATTCAGTACTTC
CASSPGRNIQYF
>NA|TRBV12-5|NA|TRBJ2-7
TGTGCTAGTGGTCTACCCGGTGCGACAGGCAACTACGAGCAGTACTTC
CASGLPGATGNYEQYF
>TRBD2|TRBV27|NA|TRBJ2-1
TGTGCCAGCAGTTTGCGGGGGGACCTTATTTACAATGAGCAGTTCTTC
CASSLRGDLIYNEQFF
>NA|TRBV18|once|TRBJ1-1
TGTGCCAGCTCACCACCTAGGGATTTAACTGAAGCTTTCTTT
CASSPPRDLTEAFF
>NA|TRBV20-1|NA|TRBJ2-5
TGCAGTGCTAGAGATCGAGGCTCCTACCAAGAGACCCAGTACTTC
CSARDRGSYQETQYF
>NA|TRBV7-9|NA|TRBJ2-5
TGTGCCAGCAGCCACATCCAAGAGACCCAGTACTTC
CASSHIQETQYF
>NA|TRBV20-1|once|TRBJ2-4
TGCAGTGCTAGAGGGCCGGTGGACCGCAACATTCAGTACTTC
CSARGPVDRNIQYF
>NA|TRBV7-9|once|TRBJ1-2
TGTGCCAGCAGCTTACCCGTAAGCAAAACTAACTATGGCTACACCTTC
CASSLPVSKTNYGYTF
>NA|TRBV11-1|NA|TRBJ2-1
TGTGCCAGCAGCCCTCGAGAGGGCAATGAGCAGTTCTTC
CASSPREGNEQFF
>NA|TRBV27|NA|TRBJ2-7
TGTGCCAGCAGTTCGACAGCCCTCGAGCAGTACTTC
CASSSTALEQYF
>TRBD2|TRBV6-5|NA|TRBJ2-5
TGTGCCAGCAGCCCCCCTAGCGGGGGGGCGGAGACCCAGTACTTC
CASSPPSGGAETQYF
>NA|TRBV12-5|NA|TRBJ2-5
TGTGCTAGTGGTTTGGGTGAGGTCCCTATAACCCAAGAGACCCAGTACTTC
CASGLGEVPITQETQYF
>TRBD1|TRBV20-1|NA|TRBJ2-5
TGCAGTGCGGTGGACAGGTGGCAAGAGACCCAGTACTTC
CSAVDRWQETQYF
>TRBD1|TRBV20-1|NA|TRBJ2-4
TGCAGTGCGGACGGACAGGGAGCCAAAAACATTCAGTACTTC
CSADGQGAKNIQYF
>NA|TRBV4-1|NA|TRBJ1-5
TGCGCCAGCAGCCAAGATGCAGGGAGCAATCAGCCCCAGCATTTT
CASSQDAGSNQPQHF